This T cell receptor (beta chain) was captured by sequencing in a study of blood T cell repertoires in COVID-19 (dated by TCRdb to about 2020). As for the study more broadly: Samples from collaborators originated in the United States, Italy and Spain and spanned both the acute and convalescent phases of COVID-19. The material from the prospective study consisted of cDNA or gDNA derived from T cells, B-cell-depleted T cells, or PBMCs. Deeply sampled blood TCRbeta repertoires from subjects exposed to, actively infected with, or recovered from COVID-19 were included in the dataset. A freely available public database, intended as a resource for researchers studying the immune response to SARS-CoV-2, is where the repertoires were released. The samples were drawn from the first 160 participants of the ongoing ImmuneRACE study and from 1,254 subjects provided by 6 global collaborators. The sample metadata nearly always contained a de-identified subject ID, COVID-19 status, age in years and sex. Where available, HLA class I and class II types were obtained from metadata supplied by the sample provider rather than from assay-based typing.

The collaborating institutions used their own protocols to collect whole blood in K2EDTA tubes. Collaborator samples were shipped for TCRbeta analysis as frozen whole blood, isolated PBMCs, or DNA extracted from either sample type. What the authors observed across the whole study: Clinical and demographic metadata were provided uncurated, with the amount varying by source and participant.

TCRbeta CDR3 regions were amplified from genomic DNA by means of the immunoSEQ Assay, a bias-controlled multiplex PCR. The authors processed their data as follows. Within the assay, amplification of reference gene primers was used to estimate how many nucleated cells each sample contained. To quantify the absolute abundance of each unique TCRbeta CDR3 rearrangement, sequence reads were collapsed and filtered. For each sample, productive Simpson clonality was calculated as the square root of Simpson's diversity index over productive rearrangements. TCRdb took over this immuneACCESS table, retaining in-frame rearrangements with V and J assigned. Such tables are incomplete; in checked studies, under half of the missing clones stem from an unresolved V gene, and the remainder is unexplained. The D gene and trimming were derived from the DNA, and the V and J assignments and clone size from that table. For this sample the table gives 250,000 to 300,000 clones, of which approximately 91% were detected only once. The ten largest make up around 12% of the sample.

Spanning cysteine to phenylalanine, the CDR3 consists of 16 amino acids. Of all the DNA, just the CDR3 is kept, 48 bases in frame from base 1. Trimmed from V: 0 bases; trimmed from J: 9 bases; junction bases lacking a gene match: 8. Reading the germline V gene gives CDR1 KGHDR and CDR2 SFDVKD. Concerning this clone: Which antigen it targets is not known. No per-base quality is available; no much larger clone lies one base away.

Material: peripheral blood. The V gene is TRBV24-1 and the J gene is TRBJ2-1, and TRBD2 aligns with 9 junction nucleotides. The TCR originated in a woman aged 60-75 years with acute or convalescent COVID-19. The CDR3 protein sequence reads: CATSDLFAGGPGEQFF. The DNA reads as follows: TGTGCCACCAGTGATTTGTTTGCGGGGGGGCCGGGTGAGCAGTTCTTC.